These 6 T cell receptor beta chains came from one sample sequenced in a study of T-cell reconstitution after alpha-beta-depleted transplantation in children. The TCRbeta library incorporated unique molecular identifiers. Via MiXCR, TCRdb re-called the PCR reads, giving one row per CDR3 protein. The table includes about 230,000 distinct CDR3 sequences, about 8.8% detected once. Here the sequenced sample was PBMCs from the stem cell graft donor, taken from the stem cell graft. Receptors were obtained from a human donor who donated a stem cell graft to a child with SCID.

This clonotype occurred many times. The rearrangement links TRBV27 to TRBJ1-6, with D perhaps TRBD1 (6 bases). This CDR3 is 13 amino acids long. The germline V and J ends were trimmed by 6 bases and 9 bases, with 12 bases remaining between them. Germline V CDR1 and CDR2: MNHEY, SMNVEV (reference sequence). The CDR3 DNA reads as TGTGCCAGCAGAGTCGTCAGGGGTTCACCCCTCCACTTT. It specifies CASRVVRGSPLHF.

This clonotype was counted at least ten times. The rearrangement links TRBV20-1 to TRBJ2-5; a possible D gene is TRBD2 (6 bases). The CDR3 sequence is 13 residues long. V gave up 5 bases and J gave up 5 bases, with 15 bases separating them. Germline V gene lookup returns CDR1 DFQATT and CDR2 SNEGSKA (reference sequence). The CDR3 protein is CSAGRTAGETQYF. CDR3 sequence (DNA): TGCAGTGCTGGGAGGACCGCCGGGGAGACCCAGTACTTC.

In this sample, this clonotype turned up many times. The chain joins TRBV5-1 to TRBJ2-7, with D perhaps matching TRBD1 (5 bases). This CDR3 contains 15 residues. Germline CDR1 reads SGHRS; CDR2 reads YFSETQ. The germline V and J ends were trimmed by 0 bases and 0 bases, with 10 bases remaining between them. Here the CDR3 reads CASSLVTGSSYEQYF. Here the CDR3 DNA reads TGCGCCAGCAGCTTGGTCACAGGAAGCTCCTACGAGCAGTACTTC.

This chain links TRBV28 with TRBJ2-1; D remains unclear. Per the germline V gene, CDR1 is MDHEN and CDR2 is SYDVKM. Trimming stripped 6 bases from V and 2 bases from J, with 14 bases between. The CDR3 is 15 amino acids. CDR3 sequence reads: CASSPEDGAYNEQFF. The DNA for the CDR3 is TGTGCCAGCAGCCCAGAGGACGGCGCCTACAATGAGCAGTTCTTC.

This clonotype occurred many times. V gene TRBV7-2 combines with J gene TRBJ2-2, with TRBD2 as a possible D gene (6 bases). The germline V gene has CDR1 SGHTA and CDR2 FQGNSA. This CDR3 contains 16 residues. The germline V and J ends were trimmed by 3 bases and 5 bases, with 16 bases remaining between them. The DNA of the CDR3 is TGTGCCAGCAGCTTTTCGGGCGGGGCAGGTACCGGGGAGCTGTTTTTT. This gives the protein CASSFSGGAGTGELFF.

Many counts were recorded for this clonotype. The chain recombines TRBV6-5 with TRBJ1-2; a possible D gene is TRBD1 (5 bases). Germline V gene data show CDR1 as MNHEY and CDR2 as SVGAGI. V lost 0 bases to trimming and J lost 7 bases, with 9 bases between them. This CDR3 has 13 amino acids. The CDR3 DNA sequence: TGTGCCAGCAGTTACTCCGACGGGACTGGCTACACCTTC. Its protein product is CASSYSDGTGYTF.